This TCR beta chain was documented in a study of post-analysis software for immune sequencing data. Per the germline V gene, CDR1 is LGHDT and CDR2 is YNNKEL (reference sequence). CDR3 length: 15 residues. Trimming took off 0 bases at V and 5 bases at J, with 13 bases between the two ends. TCR beta cDNA libraries included unique molecular identifiers. T cells numbering about 0.95 to 11 million gave rise to roughly 0.5 million cDNA molecules. Each CDR3 protein is one row after TCRdb ran MiXCR on the PCR reads. This sample has hundreds of thousands of distinct CDR3 sequences, with just over 35% found just once. Comment on this clonotype: Antigen: not known.

Study-level findings and limits: About five TRBV segments were more frequent in patients than controls; TRBV5-6, TRBV5-1 and TRBV20-1 belonged to this group. Same-batch samples co-clustered strongly by F measure. When compared against controls, multiple sclerosis patients showed significantly lower normalized Chao1 diversity.

This chain uses TRBV3-1 with TRBJ1-1; D not certain. The specimen sequenced was blood. The TCR was taken from a girl aged 10-17 years with multiple sclerosis. The CDR3 DNA reads TGTGCCAGCAGCCAAGACGAGGCCGGGTGGACTGAAGCTTTCTTT. Translated, it gives CASSQDEAGWTEAFF.